This TCR beta chain was documented in a study of cytotoxic CD8 clonotypes in ibrutinib-treated CLL. Background on the study: For this cohort, patients were about a dozen relapsed/refractory and about 16 treatment-naive, while 17 were IGHV unmutated.

Measured with immunoSEQ multiplex PCR; TCRdb has only the in-frame clones, and not every one. The repertoire consists of more than 70,000 clones, with around 79% occurring once and the leading ten covering more than 4.5%. Whole-study findings and limits: Baseline-level clonality went beyond age-matched healthy donors and moved in step with circulating CD8+ T-cell counts. At progression, clonality fell back toward baseline after rising at ibrutinib response.

Germline CDR1 and CDR2: LNHDA and SQIVND (reference sequence). The length of the CDR3 is 12 residues. V shed 9 bases and J shed 4 bases, with 12 bases lying between them. As for this clone: Its matching antigen is unknown.

The origin of this receptor is a human donor with chronic lymphocytic leukemia. The J gene is TRBJ2-5, the V gene TRBV19; D assignment may be TRBD1 or TRBD2 (5 bases each). Sequencing used PBMCs, obtained after 12 months of ibrutinib treatment. CDR3 nucleotide sequence: TGTGCCAGCCTCGGGGCTGGAGAGACCCAGTACTTC. This translates into CASLGAGETQYF. Filled out from reference TRBV19 and TRBJ2-5, the complete variable domain reads DGGITQSPKYLFRKEGQNVTLSCEQNLNHDAMYWYRQDPGQGLRLIYYSQIVNDFQKGDIAEGYSVSREKKESFPLTVTSAQKNPTAFYLCASLGAGETQYFGPGTRLLVL.